These 20 T cell receptor beta chains came from one sample sequenced in a study of cytomegalovirus exposure and HLA in healthy donors. Amplification used 60 Vbeta primers and 13 Jbeta primers. Generated by immunoSEQ multiplex PCR, the TCRdb table keeps only in-frame clones and is missing some. This sample yields some 180,000 clones, of which roughly 80% are seen a single time; around 3.6% belongs to the top ten. Sequencing was carried out using PBMCs. The receptors come from a man between 35 and 55 years old in good health and CMV-seropositive.

This chain connects TRBV18 to TRBJ2-6, with D unresolved. In germline, CDR1 is KGHSH, CDR2 LQKENI. This CDR3 has 13 residues. The V end lost 8 bases, the J end lost 2 bases, and 7 bases lay between the germline ends. The CDR3, as DNA: TGTGCCAGCCATTTTCCTGGGGCCAACGTCCTGACTTTC. It specifies CASHFPGANVLTF.

J is TRBJ2-1 and V is TRBV5-1; possible D gene TRBD1, 5 bases. Germline CDR1 reads SGHRS; CDR2 reads YFSETQ. The length of the CDR3 is 13 residues. The V end lost 2 bases, the J end lost 8 bases, and 11 bases lay between the germline ends. The CDR3 loop is CASSFQGGDEQFF. CDR3 DNA sequence: TGCGCCAGCAGCTTTCAGGGTGGGGATGAGCAGTTCTTC.

This clone was seen just once. The chain's CDR3 is CAISESNGVGYGYTF. DNA of the CDR3: TGTGCCATCAGTGAGTCAAACGGTGTTGGCTATGGCTACACCTTC. V is TRBV10-3 and J is TRBJ1-2; no firm D call. CDR1 and CDR2 from the germline V gene are ENHRY and SYGVKD. Trimming took off 0 bases at V and 4 bases at J, with 12 bases between the two ends. This CDR3 comprises 15 residues.

The J gene is TRBJ2-5, the V gene TRBV7-9; 7 bases line up with TRBD2. From germline, CDR1 is SEHNR and CDR2 FQNEAQ (reference sequence). Trimming took 4 bases from V and 3 from J; bases not matched to a gene: 5. The CDR3 spans 14 residues. In DNA, the CDR3 is TGTGCCAGCAGCTGGGGGGGGACGAAAGAGACCCAGTACTTC. It codes for CASSWGGTKETQYF.

The chain has TRBV5-1 and TRBJ2-5; 16 nucleotides agree with TRBD2. Trimming cost V 3 bases and J 2 bases; bases outside gene matches: 4. Looked up from germline, CDR1 is SGHRS and CDR2 is YFSETQ. The CDR3 is made up of 17 amino acids. CDR3 sequence (DNA): TGCGCCAGCAGCTCGGGACTAGCGGGGGGGCCTCAAGAGACCCAGTACTTC. Protein product: CASSSGLAGGPQETQYF.

V and J are TRBV18 and TRBJ2-3; TRBD2 matches at 8 bases. J gave up 7 bases and V 6 bases, and 6 bases lay outside the gene matches. Per germline, CDR1 KGHSH and CDR2 LQKENI. The CDR3 runs to 13 residues. CDR3 sequence reads: CASSGTSTYTQYF. The CDR3 DNA sequence: TGTGCCAGCTCCGGGACTAGTACATATACGCAGTATTTT.

The CDR3 region is CASKGGVRETYEQYF. DNA of the CDR3: TGTGCCAGCAAAGGGGGGGTTAGGGAAACCTACGAGCAGTACTTC. J is TRBJ2-7 and V is TRBV27, with a tentative D call TRBD2 (7 bases). This CDR3 spans 15 amino acids. The ends were cut back, 7 bases at V and 2 bases at J, with 18 bases in the middle. Germline loops: CDR1 MNHEY, CDR2 SMNVEV (reference sequence).

The chain employs TRBV2 and TRBJ2-5, with D possibly TRBD2 on 5 matching bases. The J call may be in error: the DNA end matches TRBJ2-7 better. The CDR3 runs 14 residues. Germline loops: CDR1 SNHLY, CDR2 FYNNEI. CDR3 region: CASRSRTSYYEQYF. The CDR3, as DNA: TGTGCCAGCAGGTCGAGGACTTCTTACTACGAGCAGTACTTC.

The chain has TRBV5-1 and TRBJ2-1; D is possibly TRBD1 (6 bases). The CDR3 covers 14 residues. The V gene lost 4 bases and the J gene lost 7 bases, with 15 bases spanning the gap. The germline CDR1 and CDR2 sequences are SGHRS and YFSETQ. The chain's CDR3 is CASSRDTGLNEQFF. CDR3 DNA sequence: TGCGCCAGCAGCCGGGACACAGGGCTTAATGAGCAGTTCTTC.

The chain couples TRBV2 to TRBJ1-1; 7 bases are a match to TRBD1. J lost 6 bases, V lost 8 bases, and 9 bases had no gene match. Per the germline V gene, CDR1 is SNHLY and CDR2 is FYNNEI. The CDR3 length is 13 residues. This CDR3 reads CASGKTGVPEAFF. CDR3 nucleotide sequence: TGTGCCAGCGGCAAAACAGGGGTACCTGAAGCTTTCTTT.

The chain is built from TRBV18 and TRBJ1-2; D might be TRBD1 (5 bases). Trimming cost V 2 bases and J 7 bases, with 8 bases left between them. Germline CDR1 reads KGHSH; CDR2 reads LQKENI. CDR3 length: 12 amino acids. This CDR3 reads CASSPIGAGYTF. CDR3 in DNA: TGTGCCAGCTCACCAATAGGGGCTGGCTACACCTTC.

This chain connects TRBV6-5 to TRBJ2-1, with TRBD1 matching over 8 bases. The V gene's germline CDR1 is MNHEY and CDR2 SVGAGI. The CDR3 is 15 residues long. With 4 bases clipped from V and 5 bases from J, the junction kept 7 bases outside the gene matches. CDR3: CASSSRTGINNEQFF. The DNA for the CDR3 is TGTGCCAGCAGTTCCCGGACAGGGATTAACAATGAGCAGTTCTTC.

The chain has TRBV27 and TRBJ2-3; D may be TRBD1 (6 bases). CDR3 length: 14 amino acids. Germline V lookup: CDR1 MNHEY, CDR2 SMNVEV (reference sequence). V was clipped by 6 bases and J by 4 bases, with 14 bases between them. CDR3 coding DNA: TGTGCCAGCAGCCCCGGGACATACTCAGATACGCAGTATTTT. Translating it yields CASSPGTYSDTQYF.

The chain joins TRBV10-2 to TRBJ2-3; TRBD2 matches 15 bases. The CDR3 is made up of 15 amino acids. V gave up 9 bases and J gave up 4 bases; unmatched junction bases: 5. The germline V gene encodes CDR1 WSHSY and CDR2 SAAADI. DNA for the CDR3: TGCGCCAGTAGAGGACTAGCGGGGGGGTCAGATACGCAGTATTTT. It is translated as CASRGLAGGSDTQYF.

V usage is TRBV11-2 and J usage is TRBJ2-5; the D gene is possibly TRBD2 (6 bases). The V gene lost 0 bases and the J gene lost 6 bases, with 14 bases spanning the gap. CDR3 size: 15 residues. From germline, CDR1 is SGHAT and CDR2 FQNNGV. CDR3 residues: CASSLDLRRDQTQYF. The CDR3 DNA reads as TGTGCCAGCAGCTTAGATCTGCGGCGGGATCAGACCCAGTACTTC.

This clone was counted only a few times. The chain joins TRBV5-1 to TRBJ1-1, with 7 bases matching TRBD1. J was trimmed by 0 bases and V by 4 bases; bases with no gene match: 6. Germline loops: CDR1 SGHRS, CDR2 YFSETQ. The CDR3 is 15 residues long. The CDR3 loop is CASSPGTVMNTEAFF. The CDR3 DNA follows: TGCGCCAGCAGCCCAGGGACAGTAATGAACACTGAAGCTTTCTTT.

The chain joins TRBV5-1 to TRBJ1-4; D perhaps matches TRBD1 (6 bases). The V end was cut by 3 bases, the J end by 6 bases, with 21 bases between. Germline assignment: CDR1 SGHRS and CDR2 YFSETQ. The CDR3 totals 17 residues. CDR3 coding DNA: TGCGCCAGCAGCTCCTCTTACCCCAGGGGCAGGGATGAAAAACTGTTTTTT. Amino acids: CASSSSYPRGRDEKLFF.

This clone was seen a single time. The gene calls are TRBV2 and TRBJ1-3; D unresolved. Trimming pared 5 bases from V and 2 bases from J, leaving 13 bases between. The length of the CDR3 is 15 residues. From germline, CDR1 is SNHLY and CDR2 FYNNEI. Written as DNA, the CDR3 is TGTGCCAGCAGTATCCACAATGGTGCTGGAAACACCATATATTTT. It specifies CASSIHNGAGNTIYF.

The chain joins TRBV27 to TRBJ2-3, with 9 bases aligning to TRBD2. The CDR3 consists of 14 residues. V shed 7 bases and J 6 bases; nucleotides not matched to a gene: 8. Germline lookup yields CDR1 MNHEY and CDR2 SMNVEV (reference sequence). CDR3 region: CASNRAGGGDTQYF. CDR3 bases: TGTGCCAGCAACCGGGCGGGAGGGGGTGATACGCAGTATTTT.

The chain employs TRBV28 and TRBJ2-4; 10 nucleotides align to TRBD1. The germline V gene encodes CDR1 MDHEN and CDR2 SYDVKM. The CDR3 is made up of 17 amino acids. Trimming cost V 2 bases and J 8 bases; bases outside gene matches: 12. Written as DNA, the CDR3 is TGTGCCAGCAGTTTAGGGGGAACCGGGACAGGGGATGACATTCAGTACTTC. This codes for CASSLGGTGTGDDIQYF.